The T cell receptor beta chain under discussion was sequenced for a study of T cells expressing NK-cell markers. Turning to the study itself: Within the sequenced cohort of eight donors, seven exhibited HCMV seropositivity and one was seronegative.

The CDR3 has 18 residues. TCR beta cDNA was generated via 5'RACE template switching incorporating UMIs. TCRdb derives one entry per CDR3 protein from the 5' RACE reads, leaving out DNA. The clone table shows 550,000 to 600,000 distinct CDR3 sequences, with the ten largest holding 3% to 4.5%. Study-wide results and limits: The study did not resolve the HCMV specificity of expanded NKG2C+ T cell clones.

On this clonotype: The target antigen is unknown.

The sequencing input was blood T cells: a sorted CD56 or NKG2C T cell subset, CD4+ or CD8+ T cells, or bulk PBMC T cells (not recorded which). The chain employs TRBV12-3 or TRBV12-4 and TRBJ2-2; TCRdb outputs TRBD2, but without DNA this stays unchecked. This clonotype originated in a young man in good health. CDR3 sequence reads: CASSFHRGTSLYTGELFF.